This T cell receptor (beta chain) was profiled in a study of blood T cells in healthy people across ages. Comment on this clonotype: What it binds is unknown.

Donors gave around 10 milliliters of peripheral blood apiece. A sample-barcoded 5' primer and a J-beta primer mix were used in a second PCR of roughly 6 to 11 cycles. MiXCR, run by TCRdb on the 5' RACE reads, gives a single entry per CDR3 protein. There are 1.5 million to 2 million distinct CDR3 sequences in the sample; about 30% occur only once, and roughly 8% lies in the top ten. The CDR3 runs 14 residues. Trimming cost V 5 bases and J 8 bases; bases outside gene matches: 7. CDR1 SGHTA and CDR2 FQGNSA come from the germline V gene. Study-wide points: With donor CMV status unknown, expanded clonotype changes were possibly confounded.

The chain joins TRBV7-2 to TRBJ2-1, with 9 bases aligning to TRBD1. Sequenced material: blood. This sequence was found in a woman aged 25 to 39 in good health. The CDR3 DNA is TGTGCCAGCAGCCCTCACAGGGGGCCCGATGAGCAGTTCTTC. This gives the protein CASSPHRGPDEQFF.